This TCR beta chain was obtained from a study of blood T cell repertoires in COVID-19. About the research overall: Both acute and convalescent COVID-19 samples were obtained from the United States, Italy and Spain. T cells, B-cell-depleted T cells, or PBMCs supplied cDNA or gDNA.

The CDR3 is 18 amino acids. The trim removed 1 base at V and 9 bases at J, leaving 15 bases unmatched. The germline V gene has CDR1 SGHRS and CDR2 YFSETQ. Study processing details: Scientists estimated how many nucleated cells there were by amplifying reference gene primers. TCRdb's table, derived via immunoSEQ multiplex PCR, lists solely in-frame clones and lacks some. V and J calls and clone size are as listed in that table; D and trimming were resolved from the DNA. Here the sample spans about 280,000 clones, more than 75% being singletons. The chain has TRBV5-1 and TRBJ2-1, with 11 bases lining up with TRBD2. The TCR comes from a woman in her 30s who had recovered from COVID-19. Sequencing input: peripheral blood. DNA for the CDR3: TGCGCCAGCAGCTTGTTAGGTTCTAGACTAGCGGGAAAGCGTGAGCAGTTCTTC. As protein: CASSLLGSRLAGKREQFF.